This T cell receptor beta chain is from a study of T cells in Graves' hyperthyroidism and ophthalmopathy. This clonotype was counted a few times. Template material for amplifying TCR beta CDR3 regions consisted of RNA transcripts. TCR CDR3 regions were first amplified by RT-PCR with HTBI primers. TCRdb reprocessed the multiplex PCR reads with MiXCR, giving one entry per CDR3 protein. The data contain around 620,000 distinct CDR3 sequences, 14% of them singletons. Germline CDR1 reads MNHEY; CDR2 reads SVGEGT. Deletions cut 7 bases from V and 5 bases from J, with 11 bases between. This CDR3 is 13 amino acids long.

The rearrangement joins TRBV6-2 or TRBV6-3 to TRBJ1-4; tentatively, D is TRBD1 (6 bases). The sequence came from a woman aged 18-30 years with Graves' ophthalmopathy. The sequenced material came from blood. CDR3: CASTATGNEKLFF. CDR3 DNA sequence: TGTGCCAGCACCGCCACAGGGAATGAAAAACTGTTTTTT.